This entry is about one TCR beta chain. The assay was immunoSEQ multiplex PCR, and TCRdb's table has in-frame clones only and misses some. The repertoire includes tens of thousands of clones, 88% of them detected once, and roughly a tenth sits in the top ten. The data stem from a study of blood T cell repertoires in COVID-19. V lost 1 base and J 9 bases, leaving 7 bases between the germline ends. The CDR3 runs to 12 residues. CDR1 and CDR2 from the germline V gene are LGHDT and YNNKEL (reference sequence). Enrolled through a virtual design, the participants were between roughly 18 and 90 years of age and came from under 25 US areas. The study assigned cohorts using participant-reported clinical history.

This chain links TRBV3-1 (or the pseudogene TRBV3-2) with TRBJ2-1, with D maybe TRBD2 (5 bases). This receptor was obtained from a woman aged 40 to 50 who had recovered from COVID-19. Sequenced material: PBMCs or T cells enriched from blood (not recorded which). CDR3 bases: TGTGCCAGCAGCCAAGCCGAGGGTGAGCAGTTCTTC. Translated: CASSQAEGEQFF.